The 8 T cell receptor beta chains below come from one sample, sequenced in a study of blood T cell repertoires in COVID-19. Some clones are missing from TCRdb's copy, which holds only in-frame ones; the method was immunoSEQ multiplex PCR. The sample records fewer than 150,000 clones, approximately 81% being singletons. Sample: peripheral blood. These receptors all come from a man between 35 and 55 years old with acute or convalescent COVID-19.

The chain is built from TRBV7-9 and TRBJ2-4; D gene unclear. Germline-derived CDR1 and CDR2 are SEHNR and FQNEAQ (reference sequence). Trimming removed 1 base from V and 0 bases from J, with 10 bases in between. The CDR3 covers 16 residues. CDR3 region: CASSLGQNLAKNIQYF. The CDR3 bases are TGTGCCAGCAGCTTAGGTCAGAATTTAGCCAAAAACATTCAGTACTTC. Drawing the rest from reference TRBV7-9 and TRBJ2-4, the complete variable domain is DTGVSQNPRHKITKRGQNVTFRCDPISEHNRLYWYRQTLGQGPEFLTYFQNEAQLEKSRLLSDRFSAERPKGSFSTLEIQRTEQGDSAMYLCASSLGQNLAKNIQYFGAGTRLSVL.

The chain employs TRBV11-2 and TRBJ1-3; unclear D gene. Per the germline V gene, CDR1 is SGHAT and CDR2 is FQNNGV. The V end was cut by 1 base, the J end by 3 bases, with 10 bases between. The CDR3 is 15 residues long. Written as DNA, the CDR3 is TGTGCCAGCAGCTTAGTACTTACGTTTGGAAACACCATATATTTT. Encoded protein: CASSLVLTFGNTIYF.

The gene calls are TRBV14 and TRBJ2-1; possible D gene TRBD1, 6 bases. The V and J ends lost 0 bases and 0 bases respectively, with 15 bases between them. Per germline, CDR1 SGHDN and CDR2 FVKESK. CDR3 length: 18 amino acids. CDR3 coding DNA: TGTGCCAGCAGCCAAGACTATTCGGGACACCCCTCCTACAATGAGCAGTTCTTC. It codes for CASSQDYSGHPSYNEQFF.

V usage is TRBV7-9 and J usage is TRBJ2-2; a weak D match, TRBD2 (6 bases). The CDR3 spans 16 residues. CDR1 is SEHNR, CDR2 FQNEAQ, per germline (reference sequence). Trimming took off 5 bases at V and 5 bases at J, with 18 bases between the two ends. CDR3 residues: CASSHPGGINTGELFF. The CDR3 nucleotides are TGTGCCAGCAGCCACCCTGGGGGGATCAATACCGGGGAGCTGTTTTTT.

This sequence joins TRBV5-1 and TRBJ1-4; 8 bases align to TRBD1. With V trimmed by 5 bases and J by 0 bases, 9 bases remained unmatched. Germline V CDR1 and CDR2: SGHRS, YFSETQ. This CDR3 is 17 amino acids long. The CDR3 spells CASRPGVGQATNEKLFF. Here the CDR3 DNA reads TGCGCCAGCAGGCCGGGTGTGGGACAGGCAACTAATGAAAAACTGTTTTTT.

CDR3 amino acids: CASSLAGQGYEQYF. The CDR3 DNA reads TGCGCCAGCAGCTTGGCGGGACAGGGCTACGAGCAGTACTTC. V usage is TRBV5-1 and J usage is TRBJ2-7; 9 bases align to TRBD1. The CDR3 runs 14 residues. Losses at the gene ends were 0 bases for V and 3 bases for J; bases not matched to a gene: 1. CDR1 and CDR2 from the germline V gene are SGHRS and YFSETQ.

The chain combines TRBV18 with TRBJ2-1, with 9 bases identical to TRBD1. This CDR3 comprises 16 residues. From germline, CDR1 is KGHSH and CDR2 LQKENI. The V and J ends lost 2 bases and 7 bases, in that order; junction bases with no gene match: 9. CDR3 DNA sequence: TGTGCCAGCTCACCATCCGGGACAGGGTATAGGAATGAGCAGTTCTTC. This translates into CASSPSGTGYRNEQFF.

This chain uses TRBV19 with TRBJ2-3; perhaps TRBD1 as D (6 bases). The germline V gene encodes CDR1 LNHDA and CDR2 SQIVND (reference sequence). The ends were cut back, 2 bases at V and 2 bases at J, with 11 bases in the middle. The CDR3 has 15 residues. CDR3 DNA: TGTGCCAGTAGTATATGGGGGCGCAACACAGATACGCAGTATTTT. This encodes CASSIWGRNTDTQYF.